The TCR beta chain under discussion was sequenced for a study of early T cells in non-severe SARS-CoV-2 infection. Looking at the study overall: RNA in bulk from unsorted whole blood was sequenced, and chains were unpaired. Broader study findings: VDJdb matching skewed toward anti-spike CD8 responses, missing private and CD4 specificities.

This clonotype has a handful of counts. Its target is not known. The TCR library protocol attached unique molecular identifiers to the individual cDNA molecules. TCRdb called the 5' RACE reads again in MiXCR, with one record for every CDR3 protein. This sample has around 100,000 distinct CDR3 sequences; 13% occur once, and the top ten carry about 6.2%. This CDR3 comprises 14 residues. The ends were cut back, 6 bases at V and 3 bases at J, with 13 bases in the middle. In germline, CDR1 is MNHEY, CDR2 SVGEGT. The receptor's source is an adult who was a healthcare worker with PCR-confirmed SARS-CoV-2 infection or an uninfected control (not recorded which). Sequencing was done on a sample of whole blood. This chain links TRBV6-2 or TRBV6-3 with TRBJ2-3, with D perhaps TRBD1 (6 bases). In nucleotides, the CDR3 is TGTGCCAGCAGAAACAGGGTTATAACAGATACGCAGTATTTT. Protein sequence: CASRNRVITDTQYF.